The 31 T cell receptor beta chains listed next were all sequenced from one sample in a study of CD8+ T cells in alopecia areata listed by TCRdb under 2018. In light of the paper, this sample's time point label describes: baseline before oral tofacitinib. Library prep was done by the immunoSEQ multiplex PCR assay. RNA was extracted from all samples and reverse transcribed into cDNA, which served as template for TCR sequencing. Here the immuneACCESS table is served through TCRdb, limited to in-frame sequences with V and J called. Missing clones are a known gap in these copies; in checked studies unresolved V genes cover under half, and the rest lacks a known reason. The table for this sample lists roughly 150,000 clones; over 70% of them were counted only once. Roughly 16% of the sample comes from the top ten. Material: CD8+ T cells sorted from blood, obtained at week 0. Receptor source: a human donor with alopecia areata.

Only a few counts were recorded for this clone. V is TRBV19 and J is TRBJ2-6, with a weak D call TRBD1 (5 bases). The CDR3 totals 15 residues. Per the germline V gene, CDR1 is LNHDA and CDR2 is SQIVND (reference sequence). The ends were cut back, 3 bases at V and 6 bases at J, with 12 bases in the middle. For the CDR3, the DNA is TGTGCCAGTAGTATTCCTCAGGGTGCGGCCAACGTCCTGACTTTC. This sequence encodes CASSIPQGAANVLTF.

V is TRBV9 and J is TRBJ2-7, with 8 bases that match TRBD1. In germline, CDR1 is SGDLS, CDR2 YYNGEE. The CDR3 has 13 residues. The trim removed 4 bases at V and 4 bases at J, leaving 4 bases unmatched. CDR3 sequence (DNA): TGTGCCAGCAGCCCTCGACAGGGGTACGAGCAGTACTTC. Translation gives CASSPRQGYEQYF.

The rearrangement joins TRBV27 to TRBJ2-1; D may be TRBD2 (6 bases). The V end lost 8 bases, the J end lost 7 bases, and 15 bases lay between the germline ends. Looked up from germline, CDR1 is MNHEY and CDR2 is SMNVEV (reference sequence). CDR3 length: 13 residues. CDR3 in DNA: TGTGCCAGCTTAGGCGGGGTGGGAAATGAGCAGTTCTTC. This sequence encodes CASLGGVGNEQFF.

The chain carries TRBV5-1 and TRBJ2-6; weak D call: TRBD1 (6 bases). Germline V gives CDR1 SGHRS, CDR2 YFSETQ. This CDR3 contains 15 residues. The V and J ends lost 4 bases and 1 base respectively, with 9 bases between them. In DNA form, the CDR3 reads TGCGCCAGCAGCCCTGGACAGTCTGGGGCCAACGTCCTGACTTTC. As protein: CASSPGQSGANVLTF. The whole variable domain, remainder taken from reference TRBV5-1 and TRBJ2-6, is KAGVTQTPRYLIKTRGQQVTLSCSPISGHRSVSWYQQTPGQGLQFLFEYFSETQRNKGNFPGRFSGRQFSNSRSEMNVSTLELGDSALYLCASSPGQSGANVLTFGAGSRLTVL.

V is TRBV29-1 and J is TRBJ1-2, with 8 bases that match TRBD1. The V and J ends lost 4 bases and 0 bases, in that order; junction bases with no gene match: 4. The germline V gene has CDR1 SQVTM and CDR2 ANQGSEA. This CDR3 is 14 amino acids long. The DNA for the CDR3 is TGCAGCGTTGCTGGACAGGGTACTAACTATGGCTACACCTTC. Residues: CSVAGQGTNYGYTF.

About this clone: Other DNA sequences in the sample encode the same CDR3. The chain uses TRBV19 and TRBJ2-7; D is unresolved. V lost 3 bases and J lost 0, with 9 bases in between. The CDR3 consists of 14 residues. The germline V gene has CDR1 LNHDA and CDR2 SQIVND (reference sequence). This chain's CDR3 is CASSIQDTSYEQYF. DNA of the CDR3: TGTGCCAGTAGTATCCAGGATACCTCCTACGAGCAGTACTTC.

The CDR3 DNA follows: TGCAGCGCGGAAGGTAATGAAGCTTTCTTT. It translates to CSAEGNEAFF. V usage is TRBV29-1 and J usage is TRBJ1-1; D not resolved. The V gene's germline CDR1 is SQVTM and CDR2 ANQGSEA. V gave up 7 bases and J gave up 7 bases, with 10 bases separating them. The CDR3 is 10 amino acids.

This sequence joins TRBV11-3 and TRBJ1-1, with 7 bases lining up with TRBD1. Germline trimming cut 4 bases from V and 4 bases from J; bases unmatched to any gene: 6. Per germline, CDR1 SGHNT and CDR2 YENEEA. The CDR3 runs to 14 residues. The CDR3 loop reads CASSSTGESTEAFF. DNA for the CDR3: TGTGCCAGCAGCTCCACAGGGGAGTCCACTGAAGCTTTCTTT. The variable domain in full, with the rest retrieved from reference TRBV11-3 and TRBJ1-1, is EAGVVQSPRYKIIEKKQPVAFWCNPISGHNTLYWYLQNLGQGPELLIRYENEEAVDDSQLPKDRFSAERLKGVDSTLKIQPAELGDSAVYLCASSSTGESTEAFFGQGTRLTVV.

V is TRBV5-1 and J is TRBJ2-2; D gene unclear. V lost 4 bases and J lost 8, with 9 bases in between. Germline V lookup: CDR1 SGHRS, CDR2 YFSETQ. The CDR3 loop spans 12 amino acids. In DNA form, the CDR3 reads TGCGCCAGCAGCCAAAACCTAGGGGAGCTGTTTTTT. Its protein is CASSQNLGELFF.

This chain connects TRBV12-5 to TRBJ2-3; D gene ambiguous. This CDR3 contains 15 residues. Trimming removed 5 bases from V and 0 bases from J, with 12 bases in between. CDR1 and CDR2 from the germline V gene are LGHNT and FRNRAP. CDR3: CASGLSRYSTDTQYF. CDR3 nucleotide sequence: TGTGCTAGTGGTCTAAGCCGATATAGCACAGATACGCAGTATTTT.

This clone was found once. This chain joins TRBV6-6 and TRBJ2-7; D is uncertain. CDR3 length equals 11 residues. Trimming removed 3 bases from V and 3 bases from J, with 3 bases in between. Germline-derived CDR1 and CDR2 are MNHNY and SVGAGI (reference sequence). The CDR3 region has the DNA TGTGCCAGCAGTTATGACTACGAGCAGTACTTC. Translation gives CASSYDYEQYF.

The J gene is TRBJ2-3, the V gene TRBV6-5; D unclear. Trimming left V 6 bases short and J 0 bases short, with 7 bases between. The CDR3 spans 13 residues. Germline V lookup: CDR1 MNHEY, CDR2 SVGAGI. For the CDR3, the DNA is TGTGCCAGCAGCCGAATTAGCACAGATACGCAGTATTTT. Amino acids: CASSRISTDTQYF.

CDR3 in DNA: TGTGCCAGCAGTTTATCCCCGGACAGGTTATACACCGGGGAGCTGTTTTTT. This encodes CASSLSPDRLYTGELFF. V and J are TRBV27 and TRBJ2-2, with 7 bases identical to TRBD1. J lost 3 bases, V lost 0 bases, and 7 bases had no gene match. Germline V gene lookup returns CDR1 MNHEY and CDR2 SMNVEV (reference sequence). The CDR3 covers 17 residues.

The chain combines TRBV4-1 with TRBJ1-1; 7 bases line up with TRBD1. The trim removed 5 bases at V and 2 bases at J, leaving 8 bases unmatched. Germline CDR1 MGHRA, CDR2 YSYEKL. This CDR3 spans 15 amino acids. The CDR3 sequence is CASSYRPGGNTEAFF. The CDR3 DNA is TGCGCCAGCAGCTACAGGCCAGGGGGAAACACTGAAGCTTTCTTT.

The V call is TRBV4-1, the J call TRBJ1-6; D may be TRBD1 (5 bases). From germline, CDR1 is MGHRA and CDR2 YSYEKL. The V end was cut by 4 bases, the J end by 7 bases, with 14 bases between. CDR3 length equals 15 residues. The DNA of the CDR3 is TGCGCCAGCAGCCGAGAAGGGGATGGAAATTCACCCCTCCACTTT. This gives the protein CASSREGDGNSPLHF.

The chain couples TRBV19 to TRBJ1-2; D not certain. The CDR3 covers 15 residues. V gave up 3 bases and J gave up 0 bases, with 11 bases separating them. CDR1 and CDR2 (germline): LNHDA, SQIVND (reference sequence). Here the CDR3 reads CASSIDTYTNYGYTF. The CDR3, as DNA: TGTGCCAGTAGTATCGACACCTATACTAACTATGGCTACACCTTC.

This clone appeared a single time. The V gene is TRBV12-5, the J gene TRBJ2-7; D might be TRBD1 (6 bases). The V gene lost 7 bases and the J gene lost 3 bases, with 10 bases spanning the gap. Germline V gene sequence: CDR1 LGHNT, CDR2 FRNRAP. The CDR3 runs 12 residues. The CDR3 nucleotides are TGTGCTAGTGCTCAGGACAGCTACGAGCAGTACTTC. Its translation is CASAQDSYEQYF.

The rearrangement uses TRBV30 and TRBJ2-3, with 11 bases fitting TRBD2. Germline V gene data show CDR1 as GTSNPN and CDR2 as SVGIG (reference sequence). This CDR3 is built from 15 residues. The trim removed 2 bases at V and 4 bases at J, leaving 5 bases unmatched. CDR3 sequence: CAWSPVAGGPDTQYF. DNA for the CDR3: TGTGCCTGGAGTCCAGTAGCGGGAGGGCCAGATACGCAGTATTTT.

The chain joins TRBV2 to TRBJ1-2; maybe TRBD1 (5 bases). The V end was cut by 5 bases, the J end by 8 bases, with 18 bases between. This CDR3 contains 14 residues. The V gene's germline CDR1 is SNHLY and CDR2 FYNNEI. The chain's CDR3 is CASSTTDRKRGYTF. Written as DNA, the CDR3 is TGTGCCAGCAGTACCACCGACAGAAAGAGGGGCTACACCTTC.

This chain uses TRBV9 with TRBJ2-2, with 7 bases lining up with TRBD2. Trimming took 4 bases from V and 3 from J; bases not matched to a gene: 6. Germline-derived CDR1 and CDR2 are SGDLS and YYNGEE. The CDR3 contains 15 residues. The CDR3, as DNA: TGTGCCAGCAGCCCAAAGAGCGGGGACACCGGGGAGCTGTTTTTT. Encoded protein: CASSPKSGDTGELFF.

CDR3: CASSPTGYTDTQYF. The CDR3 coding sequence is TGTGCCAGTAGTCCGACGGGGTACACAGATACGCAGTATTTT. The V and J genes are TRBV19 and TRBJ2-3; D is possibly TRBD2 (5 bases). Deletions cut 5 bases from V and 2 bases from J, with 11 bases between. Germline CDR1 LNHDA, CDR2 SQIVND (reference sequence). The CDR3 spans 14 residues.

J is TRBJ2-7 and V is TRBV7-9, with no clear D. Between the trimmed V and J ends, which lost 0 bases and 5 bases, there was a span of 8 bases. Per the germline V gene, CDR1 is SEHNR and CDR2 is FQNEAQ (reference sequence). The length of the CDR3 is 13 residues. As DNA, the CDR3 is TGTGCCAGCAGCTTAGCTCCGGCAGACGAGCAGTACTTC. Translating it yields CASSLAPADEQYF. Looking up the rest from reference TRBV7-9 and TRBJ2-7 gives the full variable domain: DTGVSQNPRHKITKRGQNVTFRCDPISEHNRLYWYRQTLGQGPEFLTYFQNEAQLEKSRLLSDRFSAERPKGSFSTLEIQRTEQGDSAMYLCASSLAPADEQYFGPGTRLTVT.

This chain uses TRBV28 with TRBJ2-3; 9 bases agree with TRBD2. V shed 7 bases, J shed 6 bases, and the junction held 14 bases outside the gene matches. The CDR3 has 16 residues. Germline V gene sequence: CDR1 MDHEN, CDR2 SYDVKM. CDR3 in DNA: TGTGCCAGCACTTCTTGGCGGGAGGGCCTTGAGGATACGCAGTATTTT. Encoded protein: CASTSWREGLEDTQYF.

In its sample, this clone was seen once. The chain joins TRBV6-6 to TRBJ1-1; D is uncertain. The CDR3 totals 12 residues. Trimming shortened V by 7 bases and J by 0 bases, and 6 bases separated the two germline ends. Germline V gene lookup returns CDR1 MNHNY and CDR2 SVGAGI (reference sequence). CDR3 nucleotides: TGTGCCAGCACCCGAATGAACACTGAAGCTTTCTTT. Its translation: CASTRMNTEAFF.

V is TRBV19 and J is TRBJ2-1; no firm D call. This CDR3 has 13 amino acids. The germline V gene encodes CDR1 LNHDA and CDR2 SQIVND (reference sequence). Between the trimmed V and J ends, which lost 1 base and 5 bases, there was a span of 6 bases. CDR3 in amino acids: CASSIVRHNEQFF. The DNA of the CDR3 is TGTGCCAGTAGTATAGTCAGACACAATGAGCAGTTCTTC. Drawing the rest from reference TRBV19 and TRBJ2-1, the complete variable domain is DGGITQSPKYLFRKEGQNVTLSCEQNLNHDAMYWYRQDPGQGLRLIYYSQIVNDFQKGDIAEGYSVSREKKESFPLTVTSAQKNPTAFYLCASSIVRHNEQFFGPGTRLTVL.

The chain employs TRBV4-1 and TRBJ1-1; unclear D gene. Germline loops: CDR1 MGHRA, CDR2 YSYEKL. This CDR3 comprises 15 residues. V shed 0 bases and J shed 1 base, with 9 bases lying between them. This CDR3 is CASSQEPLGNTEAFF. The CDR3 DNA reads TGCGCCAGCAGCCAAGAACCCCTCGGGAACACTGAAGCTTTCTTT.

This clone has just one count. The V call is TRBV21-1, the J call TRBJ2-1; the table's D call of TRBD2 was not tested on the DNA. TRBV21-1 is recorded as a pseudogene. The CDR3 covers 18 residues. CDR3 coding DNA: TGTGCCAGCAGCCTACGAAGGGGGACTAGCGGGAGACAAAATGAGCAGTTCTTC. Translating it yields CASSLRRGTSGRQNEQFF.

This clone was seen a few times. The chain carries TRBV27 and TRBJ2-1; maybe TRBD2 (5 bases). Trimming took off 4 bases at V and 6 bases at J, with 13 bases between the two ends. Germline V gene data show CDR1 as MNHEY and CDR2 as SMNVEV (reference sequence). The CDR3 has 14 amino acids. For the CDR3, the DNA is TGTGCCAGCAGTTACAACGGTGGGAGCAATGAGCAGTTCTTC. This sequence encodes CASSYNGGSNEQFF.

The chain is built from TRBV25-1 and TRBJ1-2, with D perhaps TRBD1 (5 bases). This CDR3 comprises 11 residues. Trimming took 8 bases from V and 5 from J, leaving 9 bases between them. Per the germline V gene, CDR1 is MGHDK and CDR2 is SYGVNS. The CDR3 spells CASGGEYGYTF. DNA of the CDR3: TGTGCCAGCGGGGGAGAGTATGGCTACACCTTC.

This clone was observed a handful of times. The J gene is TRBJ2-1, the V gene TRBV29-1; D is unresolved. The CDR3 extends over 11 amino acids. Looked up from germline, CDR1 is SQVTM and CDR2 is ANQGSEA. V was cut by 4 bases and J by 10 bases, with 11 bases left in between. The CDR3 bases are TGCAGCGTTGCGGACGCCGGGGAGCAGTTCTTC. The encoded protein is CSVADAGEQFF.

This sequence joins TRBV27 and TRBJ1-1, with no clear D. The V gene's germline CDR1 is MNHEY and CDR2 SMNVEV (reference sequence). Trimming took off 3 bases at V and 4 bases at J, with 9 bases between the two ends. CDR3 length: 13 amino acids. CDR3 residues: CASSLDRTTEAFF. The CDR3 DNA reads TGTGCCAGCAGTTTGGATCGGACCACTGAAGCTTTCTTT.